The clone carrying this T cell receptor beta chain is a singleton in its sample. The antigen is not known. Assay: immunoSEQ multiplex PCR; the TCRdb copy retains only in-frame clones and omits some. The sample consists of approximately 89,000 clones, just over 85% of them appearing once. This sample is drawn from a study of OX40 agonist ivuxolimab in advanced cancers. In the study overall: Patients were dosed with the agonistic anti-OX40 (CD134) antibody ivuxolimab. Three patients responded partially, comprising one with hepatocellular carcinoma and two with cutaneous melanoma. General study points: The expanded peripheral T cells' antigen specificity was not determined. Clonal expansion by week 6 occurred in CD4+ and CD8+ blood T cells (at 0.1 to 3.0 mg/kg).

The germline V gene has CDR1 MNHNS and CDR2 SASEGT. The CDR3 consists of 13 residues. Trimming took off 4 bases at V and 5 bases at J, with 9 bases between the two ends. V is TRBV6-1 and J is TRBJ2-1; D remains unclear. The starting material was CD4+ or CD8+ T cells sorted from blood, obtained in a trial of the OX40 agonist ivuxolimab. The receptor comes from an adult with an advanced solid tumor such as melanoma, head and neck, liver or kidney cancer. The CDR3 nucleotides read TGTGCCAGCAGTGTGGACGTCAACAATGAGCAGTTCTTC. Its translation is CASSVDVNNEQFF.